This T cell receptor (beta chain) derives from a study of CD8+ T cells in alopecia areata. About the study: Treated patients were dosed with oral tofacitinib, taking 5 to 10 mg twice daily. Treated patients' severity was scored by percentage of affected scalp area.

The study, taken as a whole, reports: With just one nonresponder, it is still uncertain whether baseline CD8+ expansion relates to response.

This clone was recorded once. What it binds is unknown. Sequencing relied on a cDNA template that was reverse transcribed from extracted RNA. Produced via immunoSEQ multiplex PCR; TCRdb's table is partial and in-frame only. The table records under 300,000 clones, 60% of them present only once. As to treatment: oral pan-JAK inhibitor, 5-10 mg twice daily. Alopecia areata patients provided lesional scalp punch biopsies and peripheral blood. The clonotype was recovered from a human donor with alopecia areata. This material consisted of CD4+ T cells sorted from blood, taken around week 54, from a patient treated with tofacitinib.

In DNA form, the CDR3 reads TGTGCCTGGAGTGTACGACAGGGGAATGGCTACACCTTC. As protein: CAWSVRQGNGYTF. This chain joins TRBV30 and TRBJ1-2, with 8 nucleotides matching TRBD1. The CDR3 runs 13 residues. J was trimmed by 6 bases and V by 0 bases; bases with no gene match: 3. CDR1 and CDR2 from the germline V gene are GTSNPN and SVGIG (reference sequence).